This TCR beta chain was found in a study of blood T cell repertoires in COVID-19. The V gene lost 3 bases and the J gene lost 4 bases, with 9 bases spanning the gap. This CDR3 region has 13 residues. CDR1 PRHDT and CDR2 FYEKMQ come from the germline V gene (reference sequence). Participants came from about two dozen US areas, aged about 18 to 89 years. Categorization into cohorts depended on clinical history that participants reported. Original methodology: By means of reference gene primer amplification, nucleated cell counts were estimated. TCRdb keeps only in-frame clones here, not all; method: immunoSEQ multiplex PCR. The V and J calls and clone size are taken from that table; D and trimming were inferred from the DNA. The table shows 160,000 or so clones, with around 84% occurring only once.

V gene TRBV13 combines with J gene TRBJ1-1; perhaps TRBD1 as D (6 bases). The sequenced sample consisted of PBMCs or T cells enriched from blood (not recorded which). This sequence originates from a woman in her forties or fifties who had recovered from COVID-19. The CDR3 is CASSFQGPTEAFF. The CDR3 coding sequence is TGTGCCAGCAGCTTCCAGGGGCCCACTGAAGCTTTCTTT.